This T cell receptor (beta chain) was found in a study of Ad26.COV2.S vaccination and SARS-CoV-2 variants (dated by TCRdb to the early 2020s). Regarding the study in general: Donors in the vaccine arm were drawn from COV1001, a phase I-IIa trial of Ad26.COV2.S in healthy adults that was multicentre, randomized, double-blind and placebo-controlled. A total of around 32 samples were included in the TCR-sequenced set, comprising some 20 Ad26.COV2.S vaccine recipients, 5 placebo recipients and 8 SARS-CoV-2 convalescent individuals. TCRbeta repertoire sequencing served as the tool for gauging how specific and how broad the SARS-CoV-2-reactive T cell receptors were following Ad26.COV2.S vaccination. Investigators remained blinded to trial group allocation during experiments and outcome assessment. Trial participants were randomized into five groups of five, in which low-dose or high-dose Ad26.COV2.S was given once or twice, or placebo was given on both occasions. Ad26.COV2.S was administered intramuscularly at 5 x 10^10 or 1 x 10^11 viral particles, either as a single shot or as two shots given 56 days apart.

Per the publication, the treatment or condition label means: over 15 received Ad26.COV2.S at low or high dose, single or two shots; roughly five received placebo; per-sample allocation not given. Repertoires of vaccine and placebo recipients were sequenced from samples taken on day 63 after the first injection. Between 29 July and 7 August 2020, Cohort 1b enrolled 20 to 30 adults aged 18-55 years at one site in Boston, USA. Ad26.COV2.S was a replication-incompetent adenovirus type 26 vector expressing a prefusion-stabilized SARS-CoV-2 spike protein from the original Wuhan strain. The immunoSEQ Assay was the method used to sequence TCRbeta CDR3 regions. After extraction, genomic DNA underwent amplification by bias-controlled multiplex PCR, followed by high-throughput sequencing. In the authors' own workflow: To quantify the absolute abundance of each unique TCRbeta CDR3 region, sequences were collapsed and filtered. T cell fraction was estimated by normalizing TCRbeta template counts to usable DNA, which was measured by amplifying reference genes present in all nucleated cells. Repertoire TCRs were annotated as SARS-CoV-2-specific when V gene, CDR3 amino acid sequence and J gene were exactly matched to a known reactive TCR set. MIRA supplied the reference SARS-CoV-2 TCR set, which was filtered for enrichment in COVID-19-positive ImmuneCODE repertoires so that public or cross-reactive TCRs were removed. Based on the MIRA antigens, annotated TCRs were further analysed at the level of specific ORF or position within ORF. Breadth was defined as annotated unique rearrangements over total unique productive rearrangements; depth was the summed frequency of those rearrangements. Two-sided Wilcoxon rank-sum tests were used to compare TCR breadth between groups. TCRdb took this table from immuneACCESS and kept in-frame rearrangements with V and J called. Such tables lack part of the clones; where checked against another copy, unresolved V genes explain under half of the gap, and the rest is unexplained. The V and J calls and clone size were taken over from that table, and D and trimming were inferred from the DNA. This sample lists 300,000 to 350,000 clones; almost 90% were detected once. The top ten clones comprise 5% to 6.5% of the sample.

The cysteine opens and the phenylalanine closes a CDR3 of 14 amino acids. Of the read, only the CDR3 DNA is kept; its 42 bases are in frame from base 1. Germline trimming: 6 bases from V, 7 bases from J; junction bases outside gene matches: 6. CDR1 and CDR2, per the germline V gene, are MNHEY and SVGAGI. Remarks on this clone: Its antigen is not yet known. Qualities for individual bases were not recorded, and no much larger clone is one base off.

Here is what the overall study found, with its caveats: Vaccine and placebo recipients had comparable non-spike TCR breadth, which fits with the vaccine containing only spike. It was noted by the authors that total T cell responses may have been underestimated by the TCR breadth and depth analyses. Comparing responses between vaccine doses or regimens was not something the study was powered to do. After vaccination, spike-specific CD8+ and CD4+ T cell responses were reported to show substantial breadth. Spike-specific TCR breadth was higher in Ad26.COV2.S recipients than in placebo recipients (P = 0.0014).

The chain is made from TRBV6-5 and TRBJ2-1; the central 10 bases match TRBD2. The sequencing here drew on peripheral blood, taken in a trial of Ad26.COV2.S vaccine versus placebo. This clonotype was obtained from a person aged 18 to 59 who received the Ad26.COV2.S COVID-19 vaccine or a placebo. The CDR3 region has the sequence CASSLTSGLNEQFF. The bases read TGTGCCAGCAGCTTGACTAGCGGGCTGAATGAGCAGTTCTTC.